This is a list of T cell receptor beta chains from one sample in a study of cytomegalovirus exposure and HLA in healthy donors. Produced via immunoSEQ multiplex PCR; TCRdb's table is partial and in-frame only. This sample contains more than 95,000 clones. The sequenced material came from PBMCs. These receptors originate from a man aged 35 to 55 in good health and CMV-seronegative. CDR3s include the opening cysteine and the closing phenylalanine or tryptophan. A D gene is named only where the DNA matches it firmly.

DNA: TGCGGGACAGGGAATCAAGAGACCCAGTACTTC
CDR3: CGTGNQETQYF
V: TRBV29-1
J: TRBJ2-5
D: TRBD1

DNA: TGTGCCAGCAGCCAATCGACAGGGGGCAAACAAGAGACCCAGTACTTC
CDR3: CASSQSTGGKQETQYF
V: TRBV4-2
J: TRBJ2-5
D: TRBD1

DNA: TGTGCCAGCAGCCAGGGGGCTGGTAATGAAAAACTGTTTTTT
CDR3: CASSQGAGNEKLFF
V: TRBV6-6
J: TRBJ1-4
D: TRBD1

DNA: TGTGCCAGCACCGAACTCGCGGGTAGGGACACTGAAGCTTTCTTT
CDR3: CASTELAGRDTEAFF
V: TRBV14
J: TRBJ1-1
D: .

DNA: TGTGCCTGGAGTGATGGGGGACTAGCCTACGAGCAGTACTTC
CDR3: CAWSDGGLAYEQYF
V: TRBV30
J: TRBJ2-7
D: TRBD2

DNA: TGTGCCAGCAGCCCAAGGAGACTAGCGGGGGGACCAAGGGGAGATACGCAGTATTTT
CDR3: CASSPRRLAGGPRGDTQYF
V: TRBV7-6
J: TRBJ2-3
D: TRBD2

DNA: TGTGCCAGCAGTTTAAGATTTTCTAGAGGAGAGACCCAGTACTTC
CDR3: CASSLRFSRGETQYF
V: TRBV27
J: TRBJ2-5
D: .

DNA: TGTGCCAGCAGCGCCGAGACAGGGGGCACCGGGGAGCTGTTTTTT
CDR3: CASSAETGGTGELFF
V: TRBV7-2
J: TRBJ2-2
D: TRBD1

DNA: TGTGCCAGCAGCTTGGCTACAGGCGGTTTCTCCTACGAGCAGTACTTC
CDR3: CASSLATGGFSYEQYF
V: TRBV5-6
J: TRBJ2-7
D: .

DNA: TGTGCCAGCAGTGATATACTCCAGGGTCTCAATCAGCCCCAGCATTTT
CDR3: CASSDILQGLNQPQHF
V: TRBV6-1
J: TRBJ1-5
D: .

DNA: TGTGCCAGCATCCCGGCGGCTAATCGGGGCTATGGCTACACCTTC
CDR3: CASIPAANRGYGYTF
V: TRBV6-1
J: TRBJ1-2
D: .

DNA: TGTGCCAGCAGTTTAGACTCCTACGAGCAGTACTTC
CDR3: CASSLDSYEQYF
V: TRBV6-5
J: TRBJ2-7
D: .

DNA: TGTGCCAGCAGGGTGGGCGGGGGTAACTATGGCTACACCTTC
CDR3: CASRVGGGNYGYTF
V: TRBV28
J: TRBJ1-2
D: .

DNA: TGTGCCAGCAGCTTGGGCGGGCCTAGCGGGAGCTACAATGAGCAGTTCTTC
CDR3: CASSLGGPSGSYNEQFF
V: TRBV5-4
J: TRBJ2-1
D: TRBD2

DNA: TGTGCCAGCAGCTTCAGGGGGCTTAATGGCTACACCTTC
CDR3: CASSFRGLNGYTF
V: TRBV6-5
J: TRBJ1-2
D: TRBD1

DNA: TGCAGTGGAGGGAACACTGAAGCTTTCTTT
CDR3: CSGGNTEAFF
V: TRBV20-1
J: TRBJ1-1
D: .

DNA: TGCAGCGTTGAAAAGGGTACAGGGCGCTATGGCTACACCTTC
CDR3: CSVEKGTGRYGYTF
V: TRBV29-1
J: TRBJ1-2
D: .

DNA: TGTGCCAGTTCCCGCCAGAGCGGGACGTACACCGGGGAGCTGTTTTTT
CDR3: CASSRQSGTYTGELFF
V: TRBV19
J: TRBJ2-2
D: TRBD2

DNA: TGTGCCAGCAGCAATTCCGCGACAGGGGCTAATGAAAAACTGTTTTTT
CDR3: CASSNSATGANEKLFF
V: TRBV7-9
J: TRBJ1-4
D: TRBD1